Reported below is one TCR beta chain. This clone has just one count. Its antigen is still unknown. Per-nucleotide qualities are absent, and no much larger clonotype sits a single base away. The record originates from a study of OX40 agonist ivuxolimab in advanced cancers. In terms of the full investigation: The costimulatory receptor OX40 (CD134) was targeted by ivuxolimab, a fully human IgG2 agonistic monoclonal antibody. Intravenous ivuxolimab was administered to patients every 2 weeks at six dose levels: 0.01, 0.1, 0.3, 1.5, 3 and 10 mg/kg. Of the roughly 51 patients in dose escalation, 19 had hepatocellular carcinoma, some 15 had melanoma, 9 had renal cell carcinoma and 9 had head and neck cancer. In the dose-escalation cohort, roughly 80% of patients were male, and the mean age was about 55 years, with a range of about 20 to 90. Prior anti-PD-1, anti-PD-L1 or anti-CTLA-4 therapy was permitted, and approximately 39% of dose-escalation patients had received checkpoint inhibitors. Three dose-escalation patients achieved partial responses, one with hepatocellular carcinoma and two with cutaneous melanoma. The point of sequencing TCRbeta in the periphery was to test whether ivuxolimab changed TCR sequence diversity and drove clonal T-cell expansion. The monotherapy dose-escalation portion (N ≈ 52 patients) of the phase I ivuxolimab trial is reported in the paper.

Patients with a history of autoimmune disease or receiving systemic immunosuppression were excluded from the trial. Peripheral blood for TCR sequencing was drawn from every dose cohort at baseline, at cycle 4 day 1 and at cycle 7 day 1. The samples were drawn from a first-in-human, open-label, multicenter phase I dose-escalation trial of ivuxolimab. Adults with locally advanced or metastatic head and neck squamous cell, hepatocellular, melanoma or renal cell carcinoma were enrolled in the trial. Before TCR sequencing, CD4+ T cells and CD8+ T cells were sorted from peripheral blood as separate populations. Based on the germline V gene, the CDR1 and CDR2 sequences are MDHEN and SYDVKM. Trimming takes 6 bases off V and 5 bases off J; junction bases not matched to a gene: 5. Its CDR3 holds 14 amino acids, cysteine through phenylalanine. CDR3 DNA only is kept here, 42 bases in frame from base 1. To sequence the TCRbeta CDR3 region, genomic DNA was isolated from the sorted cells. The immunoSEQ Assay was used for sequencing of TCRbeta CDR3 regions. The source is immuneACCESS, and TCRdb retained only in-frame sequences with V and J called. Part of the clones is not carried over; for the studies checked, unresolved V genes explain less than half of this, and the remainder is unexplained. The sample table holds 65,000 to 70,000 clones, of which around 80% were seen once. The ten largest clones add up to 2% to 2.5% of the sample.

Study-level results and caveats: The antigen specificity of the peripheral T cells that underwent clonal expansion was not determined. In partial responders in the 0.1-3.0 mg/kg groups, normalized peripheral clonal expansion was found to be among the lowest, especially among CD8+ T cells. After ivuxolimab, expanded clones were on average more numerous among CD8+ T cells than among CD4+ T cells. Low levels of normalized T-cell clonal expansion were also seen in some patients who did not respond. At doses of 0.1 to 3.0 mg/kg, clonal expansion of both CD4+ and CD8+ blood T cells was observed from baseline to week 6.

The receptor chain draws on TRBV28 and TRBJ1-4, with 8 central nucleotides matching TRBD1. The input for sequencing was CD4+ or CD8+ T cells sorted from blood, taken in a trial of the OX40 agonist ivuxolimab. The clonotype was recovered from an adult with an advanced solid tumor such as melanoma, head and neck, liver or kidney cancer. This receptor has the CDR3 CASRETGANEKLFF. The base sequence is TGTGCCAGCAGGGAGACAGGGGCAAATGAAAAACTGTTTTTT.